The present T cell receptor (beta chain) was sequenced within a study of blood T cell repertoires in COVID-19. About the study: Specimens from acute and convalescent COVID-19 originated in the United States, Italy and Spain. Sources were T cells, B-cell-depleted T cells, or PBMCs; the material itself was cDNA or gDNA.

As processed by the authors: Quantification of nucleated cells was approximated via reference gene primer amplification. Clones were sequenced by immunoSEQ multiplex PCR, and TCRdb holds only the in-frame ones, with some missing. The DNA was the basis for D and trimming; V, J and clone size are from that table. Of 200,000 to 250,000 clones listed, approximately 80% are singletons. This CDR3 has 14 residues. Trimming removed 3 bases at V and 1 base at J, with 10 bases between. Germline CDR1 and CDR2: MDHEN and SYDVKM. The J gene is TRBJ2-7, the V gene TRBV28; the D gene is possibly TRBD1 (5 bases). The sequencing sample was made of peripheral blood. This clonotype originated in a human donor in a cohort sampled during active COVID-19. The DNA for the CDR3 is TGTGCCAGCAGTTTGGTCGACAGTTCCTACGAGCAGTACTTC. It translates to CASSLVDSSYEQYF.